The 14 T cell receptor beta chains below come from one sample, sequenced in a study of T cells in Graves' hyperthyroidism and ophthalmopathy. Amplified TCR beta CDR3 regions came from RNA transcripts. First-round RT-PCR with HTBI primers amplified the TCR CDR3 region. TCRdb processed the multiplex PCR reads anew with MiXCR; each CDR3 protein has one entry. The table includes roughly 250,000 distinct CDR3 sequences, roughly 22% detected once. The source material was blood. These receptor sequences come from a man aged 25-40 years with Graves' ophthalmopathy.

The V call is TRBV5-1, the J call TRBJ2-3; D is perhaps TRBD2 (6 bases). The germline V and J ends were trimmed by 5 bases and 2 bases, with 12 bases remaining between them. The CDR3 is made up of 14 amino acids. In germline, CDR1 is SGHRS, CDR2 YFSETQ. Here the CDR3 reads CASSRSGYTDTQYF. CDR3 nucleotides: TGCGCCAGCAGTCGTAGCGGTTACACAGATACGCAGTATTTT.

The sample holds a few counts of this clonotype. This chain links TRBV28 with TRBJ1-6, with 7 bases matching TRBD1. Germline CDR1 is MDHEN and CDR2 is SYDVKM. With 5 bases clipped from V and 8 bases from J, the junction kept 6 bases outside the gene matches. The CDR3 runs to 14 residues. This chain's CDR3 is CASSPGGSYSPLHF. The CDR3 region has the DNA TGTGCCAGCAGTCCAGGGGGTTCCTATTCACCCCTCCACTTT.

This clonotype showed up just a few times. The chain carries TRBV3-1 and TRBJ2-2; D ambiguous. CDR3 length: 15 residues. CDR1 LGHDT and CDR2 YNNKEL come from the germline V gene (reference sequence). Trimming pared 0 bases from V and 2 bases from J, leaving 7 bases between. CDR3 sequence (DNA): TGTGCCAGCAGCCAAGATAAGAGAAACACCGGGGAGCTGTTTTTT. Its protein is CASSQDKRNTGELFF.

This clonotype was counted at least ten times. The genes are TRBV7-9 and TRBJ2-3, with TRBD2 identical over 8 bases. CDR1 and CDR2 (germline): SEHNR, FQNEAQ (reference sequence). V dropped 9 bases and J dropped 2; count of bases not matched to a gene: 4. CDR3 size: 13 residues. CDR3 protein: CASSGEITDTQYF. The CDR3 region has the DNA TGTGCCAGTAGCGGGGAGATCACAGATACGCAGTATTTT.

The chain combines TRBV7-4 with TRBJ1-5; the D gene is possibly TRBD1 (5 bases). CDR1 SGHVT and CDR2 SQSDAQ come from the germline V gene. The CDR3 contains 17 residues. V shed 4 bases and J shed 7 bases, with 23 bases lying between them. The CDR3 loop reads CASSCPRAPLPPQPQHF. In nucleotides, the CDR3 is TGTGCCAGCAGCTGCCCCAGGGCCCCTCTGCCTCCGCAGCCCCAGCATTTT.

The genes are TRBV7-9 and TRBJ2-3, with D unresolved. This CDR3 contains 13 residues. Germline loops: CDR1 SEHNR, CDR2 FQNEAQ (reference sequence). V was clipped by 6 bases and J by 6 bases, with 13 bases between them. As DNA, the CDR3 is TGTGCCAGCAGTCATCAACTGGCGGATACGCAGTATTTT. Translating it yields CASSHQLADTQYF.

As DNA, the CDR3 is TGTGCCAGCAGCTTGGGACTAGCGGAGAGCACAGATACGCAGTATTTT. This encodes CASSLGLAESTDTQYF. The gene calls are TRBV7-2 and TRBJ2-3, with TRBD2 identical over 11 bases. Trimming at V came to 3 bases and at J to 0 bases, leaving 2 bases not matched to a gene. Germline CDR1 and CDR2: SGHTA and FQGNSA. The CDR3 runs to 16 residues.

The sample holds a few counts of this clonotype. The genes are TRBV27 and TRBJ2-1; 7 bases map to TRBD2. The CDR3 is 15 residues long. With V trimmed by 7 bases and J by 0 bases, 6 bases remained unmatched. In germline, CDR1 is MNHEY, CDR2 SMNVEV (reference sequence). In DNA form, the CDR3 reads TGTGCCAGCACAAGAGCGGGGAACTCCTACAATGAGCAGTTCTTC. This sequence encodes CASTRAGNSYNEQFF.

This clonotype was detected a few times. The J gene is TRBJ1-5, the V gene TRBV5-6, with D tentatively TRBD1 (5 bases). Germline CDR1 is SGHDT and CDR2 is YYEEEE. This CDR3 region has 16 residues. The ends were cut back, 0 bases at V and 4 bases at J, with 14 bases in the middle. CDR3 in amino acids: CASSLAGEGRNQPQHF. CDR3 DNA: TGTGCCAGCAGCTTGGCCGGGGAGGGGAGGAATCAGCCCCAGCATTTT.

The chain recombines TRBV5-4 with TRBJ1-4; 9 nucleotides line up with TRBD1. This CDR3 has 15 residues. From germline, CDR1 is SGHNT and CDR2 YYREEE (reference sequence). Trimming removed 2 bases from V and 8 bases from J; junction bases left unmatched: 7. CDR3 loop: CASSFGGQGEEKLFF. DNA for the CDR3: TGTGCCAGCAGCTTCGGGGGACAGGGTGAGGAAAAACTGTTTTTT.

This chain links TRBV4-1 with TRBJ1-1; D not certain. With 3 bases removed from V and 4 bases from J, the gap between germline ends came to 9 bases. The CDR3 has 13 amino acids. Germline assignment: CDR1 MGHRA and CDR2 YSYEKL. In nucleotides, the CDR3 is TGCGCCAGCAGCCAGGGGAGGAGCACTGAAGCTTTCTTT. Translating it yields CASSQGRSTEAFF.

This clonotype was counted at least ten times. The chain combines TRBV20-1 with TRBJ1-3; D is undetermined. V was pared by 7 bases and J by 1 base, with 8 bases between. Germline-derived CDR1 and CDR2 are DFQATT and SNEGSKA (reference sequence). CDR3 size: 12 residues. The CDR3 reads CSVSGSGNTIYF. In DNA, the CDR3 is TGCAGTGTTTCGGGGTCTGGAAACACCATATATTTT.

This clonotype was observed at least ten times. The chain recombines TRBV20-1 with TRBJ2-5; 14 positions agree with TRBD2. Germline assignment: CDR1 DFQATT and CDR2 SNEGSKA (reference sequence). The CDR3 length is 14 residues. The CDR3: CSGLAGGIQETQYF. The CDR3 DNA follows: TGCAGCGGACTAGCGGGAGGAATCCAAGAGACCCAGTACTTC.

The genes are TRBV9 and TRBJ1-1; D gene uncertain. Germline V gene data show CDR1 as SGDLS and CDR2 as YYNGEE. The V end was cut by 0 bases, the J end by 7 bases, with 19 bases between. The CDR3 loop spans 16 amino acids. In DNA, the CDR3 is TGTGCCAGCAGCGTAGAACCGTTGGGATCTTTAGGTGAAGCTTTCTTT. It translates to CASSVEPLGSLGEAFF.